The clone carrying this T cell receptor (beta chain) was seen only once. These data are taken from a study of blood T cell repertoires in COVID-19. In the source study's methods: The assay estimated nucleated cells by amplifying reference gene primers. Only in-frame clones appear in the TCRdb table, and some are missing; sequencing was by immunoSEQ multiplex PCR. From that table come the V and J calls and clone size; the DNA was used to work out D and trimming. The top ten hold nearly 6% of the sample, which has 150,000 to 200,000 clones, 70% to 80% seen once. Germline CDR1 and CDR2: GTSNPN and SVGIG (reference sequence). V lost 2 bases, J lost 2 bases, and 7 bases stayed unmatched. The CDR3 spans 15 residues.

The source material was peripheral blood. This TCR was sampled from a woman between 40 and 55 years old with COVID-19, enrolled during active disease. This chain connects TRBV30 to TRBJ2-3; 7 positions match TRBD2. The CDR3 coding sequence is TGTGCCTGGAGTACTAGCGTACTAACCACAGATACGCAGTATTTT. Encoded protein: CAWSTSVLTTDTQYF.